The entry below gives a single TCR beta chain sequence along with its context. These data originate in a study of identical twins. TCRdb called the 5' RACE reads again in MiXCR, with one record for every CDR3 protein. The table shows some 760,000 distinct CDR3 sequences, with 15% to 20% occurring only once. Germline V gene data show CDR1 as LGHNA and CDR2 as YNFKEQ. J gave up 4 bases and V 3 bases, and 14 bases lay outside the gene matches. The CDR3 length is 18 residues. This sample was also put to use in a study of T cells expressing NK-cell markers.

The clonotype comes from a woman between 18 and 29 years old in good health. The chain employs TRBV4-2 and TRBJ2-3, with 9 bases identical to TRBD2. Sequencing used PBMCs. DNA for the CDR3: TGTGCCAGCAGCCACAGAGCGGGGTCGGGACTAGCCCCAGATACGCAGTATTTT. This gives the protein CASSHRAGSGLAPDTQYF.